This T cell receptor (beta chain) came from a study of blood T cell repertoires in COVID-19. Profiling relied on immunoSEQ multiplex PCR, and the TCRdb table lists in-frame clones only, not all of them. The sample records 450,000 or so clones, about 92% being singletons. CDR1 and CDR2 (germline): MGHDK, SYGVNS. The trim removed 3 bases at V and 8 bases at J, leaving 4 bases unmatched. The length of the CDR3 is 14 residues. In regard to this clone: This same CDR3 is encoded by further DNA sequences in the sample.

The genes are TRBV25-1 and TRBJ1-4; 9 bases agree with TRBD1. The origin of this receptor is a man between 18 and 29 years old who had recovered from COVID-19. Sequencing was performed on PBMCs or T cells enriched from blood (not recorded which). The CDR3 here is CASSETGGGEKLFF. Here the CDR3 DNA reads TGTGCCAGCAGTGAGACAGGGGGGGGAGAAAAACTGTTTTTT.